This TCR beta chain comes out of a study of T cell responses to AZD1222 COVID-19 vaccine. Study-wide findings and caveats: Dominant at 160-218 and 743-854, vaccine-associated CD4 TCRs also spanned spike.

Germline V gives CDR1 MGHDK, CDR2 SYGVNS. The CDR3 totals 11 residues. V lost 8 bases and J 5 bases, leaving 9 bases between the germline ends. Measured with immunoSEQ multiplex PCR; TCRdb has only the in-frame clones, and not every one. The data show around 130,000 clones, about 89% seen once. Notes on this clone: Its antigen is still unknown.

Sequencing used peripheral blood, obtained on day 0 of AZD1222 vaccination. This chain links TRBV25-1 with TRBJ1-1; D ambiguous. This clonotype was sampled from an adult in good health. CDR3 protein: CASEAETEAFF. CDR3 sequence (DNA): TGTGCCAGCGAGGCCGAAACTGAAGCTTTCTTT.